This entry features one TCR beta chain sequence. The assay was immunoSEQ multiplex PCR, and TCRdb's table has in-frame clones only and misses some. This table has 130,000 or so clones, roughly 84% appearing once. The V gene's germline CDR1 is MGHDK and CDR2 SYGVNS. V dropped 9 bases and J dropped 7; count of bases not matched to a gene: 14. The CDR3 is 15 amino acids. The record originates from a study of blood T cell repertoires in COVID-19. This chain links TRBV25-1 with TRBJ2-2; TRBD1 aligns across 7 bases. This sequence originates from an elderly woman with acute or convalescent COVID-19. The source material was peripheral blood. The CDR3 nucleotides are TGTGCCAGTTCGAAAAACAGGGGAGTGAACGGGGAGCTGTTTTTT. It yields the protein CASSKNRGVNGELFF.